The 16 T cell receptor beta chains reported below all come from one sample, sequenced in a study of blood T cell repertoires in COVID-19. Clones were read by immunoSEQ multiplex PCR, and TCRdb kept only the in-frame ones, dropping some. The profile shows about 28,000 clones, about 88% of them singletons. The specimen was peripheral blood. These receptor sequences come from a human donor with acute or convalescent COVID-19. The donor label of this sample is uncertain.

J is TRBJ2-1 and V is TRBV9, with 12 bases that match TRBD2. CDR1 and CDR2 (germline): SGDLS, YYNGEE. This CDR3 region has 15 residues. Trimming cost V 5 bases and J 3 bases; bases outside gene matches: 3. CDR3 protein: CASSRTSGNYNEQFF. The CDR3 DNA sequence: TGTGCCAGCAGTCGGACTAGCGGGAACTACAATGAGCAGTTCTTC. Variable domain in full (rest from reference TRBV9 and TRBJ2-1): DSGVTQTPKHLITATGQRVTLRCSPRSGDLSVYWYQQSLDQGLQFLIQYYNGEERAKGNILERFSAQQFPDLHSELNLSSLELGDSALYFCASSRTSGNYNEQFFGPGTRLTVL.

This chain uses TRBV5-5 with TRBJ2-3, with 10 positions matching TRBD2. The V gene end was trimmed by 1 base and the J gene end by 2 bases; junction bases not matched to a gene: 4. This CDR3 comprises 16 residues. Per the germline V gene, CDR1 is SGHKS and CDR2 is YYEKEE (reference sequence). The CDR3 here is CASSLSLAGVTDTQYF. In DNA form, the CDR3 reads TGTGCCAGCAGCTTGTCTCTAGCGGGGGTCACAGATACGCAGTATTTT.

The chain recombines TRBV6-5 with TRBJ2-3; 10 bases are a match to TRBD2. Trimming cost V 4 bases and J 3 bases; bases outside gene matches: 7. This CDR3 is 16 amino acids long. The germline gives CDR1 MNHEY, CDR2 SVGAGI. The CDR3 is CASSSSGRAKTDTQYF. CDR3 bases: TGTGCCAGCAGTTCCAGCGGGAGGGCCAAAACAGATACGCAGTATTTT.

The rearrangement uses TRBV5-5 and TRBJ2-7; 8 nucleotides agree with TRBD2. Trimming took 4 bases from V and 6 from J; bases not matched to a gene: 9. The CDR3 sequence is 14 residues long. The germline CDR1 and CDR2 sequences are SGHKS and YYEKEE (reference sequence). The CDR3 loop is CASSRGGSQGEQYF. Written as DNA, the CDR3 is TGTGCCAGCAGCCGCGGGGGGTCCCAGGGCGAGCAGTACTTC.

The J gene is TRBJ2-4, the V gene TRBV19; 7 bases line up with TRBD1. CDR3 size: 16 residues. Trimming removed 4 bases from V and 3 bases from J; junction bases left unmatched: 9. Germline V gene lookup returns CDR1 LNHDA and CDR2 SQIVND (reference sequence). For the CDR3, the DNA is TGTGCCAGTAGTAGCGAGGACAGGTGGAGCAAAAACATTCAGTACTTC. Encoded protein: CASSSEDRWSKNIQYF.

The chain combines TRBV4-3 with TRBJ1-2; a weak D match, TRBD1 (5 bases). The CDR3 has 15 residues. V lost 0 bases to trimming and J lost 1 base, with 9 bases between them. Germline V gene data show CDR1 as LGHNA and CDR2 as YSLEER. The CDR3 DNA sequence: TGCGCCAGCAGCCAAGAAGTCCAGGGTAACTATGGCTACACCTTC. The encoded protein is CASSQEVQGNYGYTF.

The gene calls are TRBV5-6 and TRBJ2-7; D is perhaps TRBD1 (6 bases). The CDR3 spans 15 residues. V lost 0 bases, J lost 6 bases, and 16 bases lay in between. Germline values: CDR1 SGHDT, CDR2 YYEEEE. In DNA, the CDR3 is TGTGCCAGCAGCTTGGACAGGGCCTCCTTTTCCGAGCAGTACTTC. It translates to CASSLDRASFSEQYF.

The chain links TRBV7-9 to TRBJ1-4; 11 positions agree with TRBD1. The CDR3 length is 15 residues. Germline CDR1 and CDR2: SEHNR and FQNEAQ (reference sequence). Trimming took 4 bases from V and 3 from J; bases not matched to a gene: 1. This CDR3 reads CASSWGQGANEKLFF. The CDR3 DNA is TGTGCCAGCAGCTGGGGACAGGGGGCTAATGAAAAACTGTTTTTT.

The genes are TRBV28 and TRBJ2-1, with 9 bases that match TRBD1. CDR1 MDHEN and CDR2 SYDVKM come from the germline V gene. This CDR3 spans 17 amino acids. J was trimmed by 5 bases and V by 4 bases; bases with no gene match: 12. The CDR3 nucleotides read TGTGCCAGCAGTTCATCGGTCGGACAGGGGAGGAACAATGAGCAGTTCTTC. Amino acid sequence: CASSSSVGQGRNNEQFF.

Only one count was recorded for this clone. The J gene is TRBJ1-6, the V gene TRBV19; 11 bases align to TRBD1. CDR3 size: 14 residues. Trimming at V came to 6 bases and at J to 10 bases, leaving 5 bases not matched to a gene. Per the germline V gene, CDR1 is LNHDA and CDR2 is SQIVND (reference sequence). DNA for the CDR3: TGTGCCAGTAGACGGGACAGGGGGGGATCACCCCTCCACTTT. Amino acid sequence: CASRRDRGGSPLHF.

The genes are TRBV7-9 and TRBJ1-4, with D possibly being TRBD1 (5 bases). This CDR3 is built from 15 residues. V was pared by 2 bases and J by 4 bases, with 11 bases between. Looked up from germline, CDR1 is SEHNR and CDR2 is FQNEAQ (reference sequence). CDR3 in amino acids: CASSLYSRDNEKLFF. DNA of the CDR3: TGTGCCAGCAGCTTATATAGCAGGGATAATGAAAAACTGTTTTTT.

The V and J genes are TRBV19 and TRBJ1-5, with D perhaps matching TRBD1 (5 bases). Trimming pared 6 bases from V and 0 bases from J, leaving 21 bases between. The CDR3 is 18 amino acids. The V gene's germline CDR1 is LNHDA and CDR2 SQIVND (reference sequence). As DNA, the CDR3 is TGTGCCAGTAGCCTAAAAAGCGGGGCAGCCTTTAGCAATCAGCCCCAGCATTTT. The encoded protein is CASSLKSGAAFSNQPQHF.

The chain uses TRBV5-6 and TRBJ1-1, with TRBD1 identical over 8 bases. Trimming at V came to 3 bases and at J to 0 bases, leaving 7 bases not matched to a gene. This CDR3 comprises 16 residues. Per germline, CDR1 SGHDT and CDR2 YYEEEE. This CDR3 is CASSWQGASVNTEAFF. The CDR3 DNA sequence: TGTGCCAGCAGCTGGCAGGGGGCTTCGGTGAACACTGAAGCTTTCTTT.

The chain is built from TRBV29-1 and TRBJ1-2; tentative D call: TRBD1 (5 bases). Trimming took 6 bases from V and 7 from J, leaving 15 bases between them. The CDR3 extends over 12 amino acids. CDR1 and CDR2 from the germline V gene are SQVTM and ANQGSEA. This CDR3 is CSVTGTQSGYTF. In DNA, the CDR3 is TGCAGCGTCACCGGGACTCAAAGTGGCTACACCTTC.

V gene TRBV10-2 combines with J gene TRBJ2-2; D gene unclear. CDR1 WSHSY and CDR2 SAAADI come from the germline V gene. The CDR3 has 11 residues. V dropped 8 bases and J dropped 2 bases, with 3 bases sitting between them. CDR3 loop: CASSNTGELFF. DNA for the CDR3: TGCGCCAGCTCAAACACCGGGGAGCTGTTTTTT.

CDR3 DNA sequence: TGCGCCAGCAGAGACAGGGACAATCAGCCCCAGCATTTT. It specifies CASRDRDNQPQHF. The chain couples TRBV10-2 to TRBJ1-5; 7 bases line up with TRBD1. Trimming cost V 6 bases and J 3 bases; bases outside gene matches: 2. The CDR3 length is 13 residues. From germline, CDR1 is WSHSY and CDR2 SAAADI.